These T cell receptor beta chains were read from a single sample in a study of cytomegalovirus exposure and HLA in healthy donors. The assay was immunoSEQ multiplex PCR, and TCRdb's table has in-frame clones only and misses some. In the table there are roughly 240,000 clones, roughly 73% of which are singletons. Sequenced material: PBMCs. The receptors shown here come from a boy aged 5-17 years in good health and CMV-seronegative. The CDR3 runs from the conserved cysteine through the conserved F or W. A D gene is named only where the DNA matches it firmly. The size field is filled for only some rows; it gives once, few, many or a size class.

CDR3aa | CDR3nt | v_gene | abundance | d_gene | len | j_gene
CASSVDTRGYNEQFF | TGTGCCAGCAGCGTCGACACCCGGGGATACAATGAGCAGTTCTTC | TRBV9 | - | - | 15 | TRBJ2-1
CASSPSYGLSSYEQYF | TGTGCCAGCAGTCCCTCCTATGGACTCAGCTCCTACGAGCAGTACTTC | TRBV27 | - | - | 16 | TRBJ2-7
CAWSIESDQPQHF | TGTGCCTGGAGTATCGAATCGGATCAGCCCCAGCATTTT | TRBV30 | - | - | 13 | TRBJ1-5
CASSLCVPVDEQYF | TGTGCCAGCAGCTTGTGCGTCCCCGTGGACGAGCAGTACTTC | TRBV5-4 | - | - | 14 | TRBJ2-7
CASSPLAGDGETQYF | TGTGCCAGCTCACCCTTAGCGGGAGACGGCGAGACCCAGTACTTC | TRBV18 | - | TRBD2 | 15 | TRBJ2-5
CASSLGGTGISGANVLTF | TGTGCCAGCAGCTTAGGCGGGACAGGGATCTCTGGGGCCAACGTCCTGACTTTC | TRBV13 | - | TRBD1 | 18 | TRBJ2-6
CASRRQGSTDTQYF | TGTGCCAGCAGAAGACAGGGGAGCACAGATACGCAGTATTTT | TRBV28 | - | TRBD1 | 14 | TRBJ2-3
CAISESDRGVNEQFF | TGTGCCATCAGTGAGTCCGACAGGGGTGTCAATGAGCAGTTCTTC | TRBV10-3 | - | TRBD1 | 15 | TRBJ2-1
CASSRSGGLPNEQFF | TGCGCCAGCAGCAGAAGCGGGGGGCTTCCCAATGAGCAGTTCTTC | TRBV5-1 | - | TRBD2 | 15 | TRBJ2-1
CSVSTGGPQETQYF | TGCAGCGTGTCGACAGGGGGCCCACAAGAGACCCAGTACTTC | TRBV29-1 | - | TRBD1 | 14 | TRBJ2-5
CASSSQYQETQYF | TGTGCCAGCAGCTCCCAGTACCAAGAGACCCAGTACTTC | TRBV7-2 | few | - | 13 | TRBJ2-5
CASSRQASNQPQHF | TGTGCCAGCAGCCGCCAGGCTAGCAATCAGCCCCAGCATTTT | TRBV9 | once | - | 14 | TRBJ1-5
CASSVIGGMFYGYTF | TGTGCCAGCTCCGTGATCGGGGGGATGTTCTATGGCTACACCTTC | TRBV7-9 | once | - | 15 | TRBJ1-2
CASSWTGESSYEQYF | TGTGCCAGCAGTTGGACAGGGGAAAGCTCCTACGAGCAGTACTTC | TRBV6-5 | few | TRBD1 | 15 | TRBJ2-7
CASSLQPDTSGNTIYF | TGCGCCAGCAGCCTACAACCGGACACCTCTGGAAACACCATATATTTT | TRBV5-1 | once | - | 16 | TRBJ1-3
CAITPSNTDTQYF | TGTGCCATCACTCCCAGTAACACAGATACGCAGTATTTT | TRBV10-3 | once | - | 13 | TRBJ2-3
CATKKGGTERETQYF | TGTGCCACCAAGAAGGGAGGGACCGAACGGGAGACCCAGTACTTC | TRBV11-3 | - | TRBD2 | 15 | TRBJ2-5
CASTPGDSSTDTQYF | TGTGCCAGTACCCCCGGGGACAGTAGCACAGATACGCAGTATTTT | TRBV19 | - | TRBD1 | 15 | TRBJ2-3
CASSVVFAGSAYNEQFF | TGCGCCAGCAGCGTAGTATTCGCGGGCTCAGCCTACAATGAGCAGTTCTTC | TRBV5-1 | - | - | 17 | TRBJ2-1
CASRFTGQGIYEQYF | TGTGCCAGCAGATTTACGGGACAGGGGATCTACGAGCAGTACTTC | TRBV2 | - | TRBD1 | 15 | TRBJ2-7
CASSWRTVDEQFF | TGCGCCAGCAGCTGGAGGACCGTCGATGAGCAGTTCTTC | TRBV5-1 | - | - | 13 | TRBJ2-1
CASSPTGVEQYF | TGTGCCAGCAGCCCTACAGGGGTCGAGCAGTACTTC | TRBV6-5 | - | TRBD1 | 12 | TRBJ2-7
CAWSVRGWSGGAWDEQFF | TGTGCCTGGAGTGTACGCGGGTGGAGCGGGGGGGCCTGGGATGAGCAGTTCTTC | TRBV30 | - | TRBD2 | 18 | TRBJ2-1
CASSLAGTGGGKLFF | TGTGCCAGCAGCTTGGCTGGGACAGGGGGCGGGAAACTGTTTTTT | TRBV7-8 | - | TRBD1 | 15 | TRBJ1-4
CASSYDYTGELFF | TGTGCCAGCAGTTATGACTACACCGGGGAGCTGTTTTTT | TRBV6-5 | - | - | 13 | TRBJ2-2
CASSPRGGFAEAFF | TGTGCCAGCAGTCCTCGCGGGGGGTTCGCTGAAGCTTTCTTT | TRBV27 | - | - | 14 | TRBJ1-1
CASAGFTDTQYF | TGTGCCAGCGCGGGCTTCACAGATACGCAGTATTTT | TRBV2 | few | - | 12 | TRBJ2-3
CASSFSEDEAFF | TGTGCCAGCAGCTTCTCAGAAGATGAAGCTTTCTTT | TRBV5-8 | few | - | 12 | TRBJ1-1
CASRPPASGRYNEQFF | TGTGCCAGCAGGCCCCCGGCTAGCGGGAGATATAATGAGCAGTTCTTC | TRBV25-1 | - | TRBD2 | 16 | TRBJ2-1
CASSGGGIRSYEQYF | TGTGCCAGCAGCGGAGGTGGGATACGCTCCTACGAGCAGTACTTC | TRBV7-2 | - | - | 15 | TRBJ2-7
CASSLARLAGNEQFF | TGTGCCAGCAGCTTAGCGAGACTAGCGGGCAATGAGCAGTTCTTC | TRBV7-6 | - | TRBD2 | 15 | TRBJ2-1
CASSLRDGYTF | TGTGCCAGCAGCTTACGTGATGGCTACACCTTC | TRBV7-9 | - | - | 11 | TRBJ1-2
CASSADWQETQYF | TGTGCCAGCAGCGCCGACTGGCAAGAGACCCAGTACTTC | TRBV7-2 | - | - | 13 | TRBJ2-5
CASSQGIYRPRDSYNEQFF | TGCGCCAGCAGCCAAGGGATCTATCGACCGCGGGATAGCTACAATGAGCAGTTCTTC | TRBV4-1 | few | - | 19 | TRBJ2-1
CALGTSGGSTDTQYF | TGTGCCCTCGGGACTAGCGGGGGTTCCACAGATACGCAGTATTTT | TRBV6-6 | - | TRBD2 | 15 | TRBJ2-3
CASSYTQTGFGEKLFF | TGTGCCAGCAGTTACACACAGACAGGGTTTGGTGAAAAACTGTTTTTT | TRBV6-5 | few | TRBD1 | 16 | TRBJ1-4
CAISDPENEQFF | TGTGCCATCAGTGACCCGGAGAATGAGCAGTTCTTC | TRBV10-3 | - | - | 12 | TRBJ2-1
CASSLTVNTEAFF | TGTGCCAGCAGCTTGACAGTTAACACTGAAGCTTTCTTT | TRBV7-2 | few | - | 13 | TRBJ1-1
CASSLLWPNTEAFF | TGTGCCAGCAGCTTACTCTGGCCGAACACTGAAGCTTTCTTT | TRBV7-8 | - | - | 14 | TRBJ1-1
CATSRDAGDHYEQYF | TGTGCCACCAGCAGAGATGCGGGGGACCACTACGAGCAGTACTTC | TRBV15 | - | TRBD2 | 15 | TRBJ2-7
CASSFGAGLSIGELFF | TGTGCTAGCAGCTTTGGAGCGGGGCTCTCGATCGGGGAGCTGTTTTTT | TRBV7-7 | - | TRBD2 | 16 | TRBJ2-2
CASSHGQGSGNTIYF | TGCGCCAGCAGCCACGGACAGGGCTCTGGAAACACCATATATTTT | TRBV4-1 | - | TRBD1 | 15 | TRBJ1-3
CAIKSRLAVDEQFF | TGTGCCATCAAATCGCGCCTAGCTGTCGATGAGCAGTTCTTC | TRBV10-3 | - | - | 14 | TRBJ2-1
CASSPDGGSNTEAFF | TGCGCCAGCAGCCCGGACGGCGGGTCGAACACTGAAGCTTTCTTT | TRBV5-1 | - | - | 15 | TRBJ1-1
CASSARHPYEQYF | TGTGCCAGCAGCGCAAGACATCCCTACGAGCAGTACTTC | TRBV13 | - | - | 13 | TRBJ2-7